The 32 T cell receptor beta chains below all came from one sample that was sequenced in a study of blood T cell repertoires in COVID-19. Generated by immunoSEQ multiplex PCR, the TCRdb table keeps only in-frame clones and is missing some. The data show 150,000 to 200,000 clones, around three quarters seen once. Sequencing used PBMCs or T cells enriched from blood (not recorded which). The receptor source for this set is a woman in her forties or fifties with acute COVID-19.

V gene TRBV4-1 combines with J gene TRBJ1-4; D gene unclear. The V and J ends lost 4 bases and 4 bases respectively, with 16 bases between them. This CDR3 has 16 residues. Per the germline V gene, CDR1 is MGHRA and CDR2 is YSYEKL. The CDR3: CASSPAPGLINEKLFF. DNA of the CDR3: TGCGCCAGCAGCCCAGCCCCAGGACTGATTAATGAAAAACTGTTTTTT.

The chain uses TRBV2 and TRBJ1-1, with TRBD1 matching 7 bases. V trimming: 5 bases; J trimming: 5 bases; junction bases outside the gene matches: 5. Germline V gene lookup returns CDR1 SNHLY and CDR2 FYNNEI. CDR3 length equals 13 residues. The CDR3: CASSPRQGTEAFF. DNA for the CDR3: TGTGCCAGCAGTCCCCGACAGGGTACTGAAGCTTTCTTT.

V usage is TRBV5-4 and J usage is TRBJ2-2; possible D gene TRBD2, 5 bases. Trimming removed 4 bases at V and 3 bases at J, with 13 bases between. CDR3 length: 15 residues. Germline V CDR1 and CDR2: SGHNT, YYREEE (reference sequence). The CDR3 coding sequence is TGTGCCAGCAGCGGACGGGCCGGGGACACCGGGGAGCTGTTTTTT. This codes for CASSGRAGDTGELFF.

This clone showed up just a few times. The V gene is TRBV5-1, the J gene TRBJ1-2; 8 positions agree with TRBD1. Germline values: CDR1 SGHRS, CDR2 YFSETQ. This CDR3 contains 14 residues. V dropped 1 base and J dropped 6; count of bases not matched to a gene: 5. The CDR3 spells CASSLRGTGDGYTF. Written as DNA, the CDR3 is TGCGCCAGCAGCTTGCGCGGGACAGGAGATGGCTACACCTTC.

The CDR3: CASSPQTGGRGELFF. The DNA of the CDR3 is TGTGCCAGCAGCCCTCAGACTGGGGGCCGAGGGGAGCTGTTTTTT. The V gene is TRBV6-2 or TRBV6-3, the J gene TRBJ2-2, with TRBD1 as a possible D gene (6 bases). The germline gives CDR1 MNHEY, CDR2 SVGEGT. The CDR3 spans 15 residues. The germline V and J ends were trimmed by 6 bases and 8 bases, with 19 bases remaining between them.

This clone was recorded at least ten times. The rearrangement joins TRBV6-1 to TRBJ1-2; D gene unclear. V was trimmed by 1 base and J by 0 bases, leaving 6 bases between them. This CDR3 has 14 amino acids. CDR1 and CDR2 (germline): MNHNS, SASEGT. The CDR3: CASSEGQTNYGYTF. The CDR3 nucleotides are TGTGCCAGCAGTGAAGGTCAGACTAACTATGGCTACACCTTC.

CDR3 coding DNA: TGTGCCAGCAGTCAACTAGCGGGGGGGCTAGAGACCCAGTACTTC. Protein: CASSQLAGGLETQYF. This chain joins TRBV27 and TRBJ2-5; 13 bases fit TRBD2. This CDR3 has 15 amino acids. J lost 4 bases, V lost 5 bases, and 4 bases had no gene match. Germline CDR1 MNHEY, CDR2 SMNVEV (reference sequence).

This clone was found a few times. The chain combines TRBV6-4 with TRBJ2-3; the match to TRBD2 covers 11 bases. The junction had 5 bases not matched to a gene; V was cut back by 2 bases and J by 4 bases. This CDR3 is 16 amino acids long. The germline V gene has CDR1 MRHNA and CDR2 SNTAGT. CDR3 in DNA: TGTGCCAGCAGTGACAGTAGCGGGGGGGCCCCAGATACGCAGTATTTT. Its translation is CASSDSSGGAPDTQYF.

The gene calls are TRBV7-9 and TRBJ2-7; TRBD1 matches 7 bases. There are 13 residues in the CDR3. Germline V gene lookup returns CDR1 SEHNR and CDR2 FQNEAQ (reference sequence). Trimming removed 5 bases from V and 3 bases from J; junction bases left unmatched: 4. The CDR3 region is CASSKGTDYEQYV. The CDR3 nucleotides read TGTGCCAGCAGCAAGGGGACAGACTACGAGCAGTACGTC.

V gene TRBV18 combines with J gene TRBJ1-2; 9 bases are shared with TRBD1. This CDR3 comprises 15 residues. With V trimmed by 6 bases and J by 4 bases, 9 bases remained unmatched. The germline V gene encodes CDR1 KGHSH and CDR2 LQKENI. CDR3 protein: CASSSTGGRVYGYTF. CDR3 in DNA: TGTGCCAGCTCGTCCACAGGGGGCAGAGTCTATGGCTACACCTTC.

The rearrangement joins TRBV6-5 to TRBJ1-2; a weak D match, TRBD1 (5 bases). The CDR3 totals 14 residues. Germline assignment: CDR1 MNHEY and CDR2 SVGAGI. V was cut by 6 bases and J by 5 bases, with 16 bases left in between. CDR3 coding DNA: TGTGCCAGCAGCTCGATCGACAGTCTTTATGGCTACACCTTC. It translates to CASSSIDSLYGYTF.

This chain joins TRBV19 and TRBJ2-6, with 9 positions matching TRBD1. This CDR3 has 16 residues. Looked up from germline, CDR1 is LNHDA and CDR2 is SQIVND (reference sequence). The junction had 6 bases not matched to a gene; V was cut back by 7 bases and J by 2 bases. CDR3 loop: CASTPRDRAGANVLTF. The CDR3, as DNA: TGTGCCAGTACCCCTCGGGACAGGGCTGGGGCCAACGTCCTGACTTTC. Drawing the rest from reference TRBV19 and TRBJ2-6, the complete variable domain is DGGITQSPKYLFRKEGQNVTLSCEQNLNHDAMYWYRQDPGQGLRLIYYSQIVNDFQKGDIAEGYSVSREKKESFPLTVTSAQKNPTAFYLCASTPRDRAGANVLTFGAGSRLTVL.

The CDR3 reads CASSIRAGGYSPLHF. The CDR3 coding sequence is TGTGCCAGTAGTATTCGGGCAGGGGGTTATTCACCCCTCCACTTT. The rearrangement links TRBV19 to TRBJ1-6; TRBD1 matches at 7 bases. The CDR3 contains 15 residues. The germline V gene encodes CDR1 LNHDA and CDR2 SQIVND (reference sequence). Trimming removed 3 bases from V and 8 bases from J; junction bases left unmatched: 7.

The V and J genes are TRBV5-5 and TRBJ2-1; D is possibly TRBD2 (5 bases). This CDR3 has 14 residues. Germline CDR1 reads SGHKS; CDR2 reads YYEKEE (reference sequence). V dropped 4 bases and J dropped 3 bases, with 11 bases sitting between them. The chain's CDR3 is CASSGRELYNEQFF. The CDR3 DNA sequence: TGTGCCAGCAGCGGAAGGGAGCTCTACAATGAGCAGTTCTTC.

This clone was detected a few times. Written as DNA, the CDR3 is TGTGCCAGCAGCTCCTCCCGAGGGTATGGCTACACCTTC. Protein product: CASSSSRGYGYTF. This chain uses TRBV11-3 with TRBJ1-2; no clear D gene. The CDR3 length is 13 residues. Germline values: CDR1 SGHNT, CDR2 YENEEA. V lost 4 bases and J 5 bases, leaving 11 bases between the germline ends.

This chain links TRBV14 with TRBJ2-1; 12 nucleotides agree with TRBD2. V was pared by 0 bases and J by 15 bases, with 6 bases of the junction left unmatched. Germline V gene sequence: CDR1 SGHDN, CDR2 FVKESK. This CDR3 region has 14 residues. The CDR3 loop is CASSQDLAGGPGFF. In nucleotides, the CDR3 is TGTGCCAGCAGCCAAGATCTAGCGGGGGGGCCTGGGTTCTTC.

This clone appeared a single time. This rearrangement joins TRBV9 to TRBJ1-1; a possible D gene is TRBD1 (5 bases). Looked up from germline, CDR1 is SGDLS and CDR2 is YYNGEE. The CDR3 runs to 15 residues. Deletions cut 4 bases from V and 0 bases from J, with 13 bases between. For the CDR3, the DNA is TGTGCCAGCAGCCCCCCGGGACTTTTGAACACTGAAGCTTTCTTT. Encoded protein: CASSPPGLLNTEAFF.

This clone was detected only a few times. This rearrangement joins TRBV5-1 to TRBJ1-2, with D possibly being TRBD1 (5 bases). The CDR3 has 11 residues. The germline V gene has CDR1 SGHRS and CDR2 YFSETQ. V lost 3 bases to trimming and J lost 10 bases, with 10 bases between them. CDR3: CASSYGGNYTF. The CDR3 DNA reads as TGCGCCAGCAGCTATGGGGGGAACTACACCTTC.

The genes are TRBV3-1 (or the pseudogene TRBV3-2) and TRBJ1-2; D gene ambiguous. V was trimmed by 6 bases and J by 4 bases, leaving 18 bases between them. Per the germline V gene, CDR1 is LGHDT and CDR2 is YNNKEL (reference sequence). The CDR3 spans 15 residues. The CDR3 reads CASRPAPTSVYGYTF. CDR3 nucleotides: TGTGCCAGCAGACCCGCACCCACATCTGTCTATGGCTACACCTTC.

This chain's CDR3 is CASSMRGTGQPQHF. The DNA for the CDR3 is TGTGCCAGTAGCATGAGGGGGACGGGTCAGCCCCAGCATTTT. The V and J genes are TRBV19 and TRBJ1-5; a possible D gene is TRBD1 (6 bases). Germline-derived CDR1 and CDR2 are LNHDA and SQIVND (reference sequence). Trimming pared 6 bases from V and 6 bases from J, leaving 15 bases between. This CDR3 comprises 14 residues. The full variable domain, in which reference TRBV19 and TRBJ1-5 provide the parts outside the CDR3, is DGGITQSPKYLFRKEGQNVTLSCEQNLNHDAMYWYRQDPGQGLRLIYYSQIVNDFQKGDIAEGYSVSREKKESFPLTVTSAQKNPTAFYLCASSMRGTGQPQHFGDGTRLSIL.

The chain joins TRBV7-3 to TRBJ2-1, with 16 bases identical to TRBD2. This CDR3 is 15 amino acids long. V gave up 5 bases and J gave up 8 bases; unmatched junction bases: 3. Germline loops: CDR1 SGHTA, CDR2 FQGTGA. The DNA for the CDR3 is TGTGCCAGCAGCCCCGGGACTAGCGGGGGGGATGAGCAGTTCTTC. Translating it yields CASSPGTSGGDEQFF.

The rearrangement uses TRBV3-1 (or the pseudogene TRBV3-2) and TRBJ2-1, with 12 bases identical to TRBD1. This CDR3 contains 16 residues. CDR1 and CDR2 from the germline V gene are LGHDT and YNNKEL (reference sequence). With 4 bases clipped from V and 7 bases from J, the junction kept 8 bases outside the gene matches. This chain's CDR3 is CASSLRAGQGANEQFF. The CDR3 coding sequence is TGTGCCAGCAGCCTCCGGGCGGGACAGGGGGCTAATGAGCAGTTCTTC.

This clone appeared once. CDR3 amino acids: CATSDFGLAGGEQYF. In nucleotides, the CDR3 is TGTGCCACCAGTGATTTTGGGCTAGCGGGGGGTGAGCAGTATTTT. The chain combines TRBV24-1 with TRBJ2-3, with 11 bases identical to TRBD2. The trim removed 1 base at V and 11 bases at J, leaving 7 bases unmatched. Germline V gene lookup returns CDR1 KGHDR and CDR2 SFDVKD. The CDR3 is made up of 15 amino acids.

This chain uses TRBV5-6 with TRBJ1-1; 7 nucleotides match TRBD1. This CDR3 spans 13 amino acids. Germline V gene lookup returns CDR1 SGHDT and CDR2 YYEEEE. Trimming at V came to 5 bases and at J to 4 bases, leaving 5 bases not matched to a gene. The CDR3 region is CASSFGTVTEAFF. The CDR3 bases are TGTGCCAGCAGTTTCGGGACAGTCACTGAAGCTTTCTTT.

This chain connects TRBV6-2 or TRBV6-3 to TRBJ2-5; possibly TRBD1 for D (6 bases). The CDR3 loop spans 13 amino acids. Trimming shortened V by 2 bases and J by 5 bases, and 9 bases separated the two germline ends. Looked up from germline, CDR1 is MNHEY and CDR2 is SVGEGT. Written as DNA, the CDR3 is TGTGCCAGCAGTTACCGGCAGGGGGAGACCCAGTACTTC. Its translation: CASSYRQGETQYF.

In its sample, this clone was seen once. This chain links TRBV5-4 with TRBJ1-1; weak D call: TRBD1 (5 bases). Trimming cost V 0 bases and J 8 bases, with 14 bases left between them. Germline loops: CDR1 SGHNT, CDR2 YYREEE (reference sequence). This CDR3 has 14 residues. The CDR3 coding sequence is TGTGCCAGCAGCTTGGAAACAGGAGATCAAGAAGCTTTCTTT. Translation gives CASSLETGDQEAFF.

This chain links TRBV5-4 with TRBJ1-6; D remains unclear. Germline loops: CDR1 SGHNT, CDR2 YYREEE (reference sequence). V shed 0 bases and J shed 0 bases, with 10 bases lying between them. This CDR3 is 17 amino acids long. As DNA, the CDR3 is TGTGCCAGCAGCTTGGCTACGTTGAGCTCCTATAATTCACCCCTCCACTTT. This gives the protein CASSLATLSSYNSPLHF.

The rearrangement uses TRBV4-1 and TRBJ1-2; 7 positions agree with TRBD1. With 1 base clipped from V and 2 bases from J, the junction kept 4 bases outside the gene matches. Germline values: CDR1 MGHRA, CDR2 YSYEKL. The CDR3 consists of 15 residues. The CDR3 nucleotides are TGCGCCAGCAGCCAAGTCCGGGACAGCAACTATGGCTACACCTTC. As protein: CASSQVRDSNYGYTF.

The chain is built from TRBV18 and TRBJ1-1, with 9 bases aligning to TRBD1. With 5 bases clipped from V and 5 bases from J, the junction kept 18 bases outside the gene matches. CDR3 length: 18 residues. CDR1 is KGHSH, CDR2 LQKENI, per germline. CDR3 sequence (DNA): TGTGCCAGCTCAACCAACAGGGGGCGGAACGCCGAACGAACTGAAGCTTTCTTT. This codes for CASSTNRGRNAERTEAFF.

V gene TRBV6-2 or TRBV6-3 combines with J gene TRBJ1-5; weak D call: TRBD1 (5 bases). The CDR3 consists of 13 residues. CDR1 is MNHEY and CDR2 is SVGEGT in the germline V gene. The V gene lost 4 bases and the J gene lost 4 bases, with 8 bases spanning the gap. The CDR3: CASSLAGNQPQHF. The CDR3 nucleotides are TGTGCCAGCAGTTTAGCAGGGAATCAGCCCCAGCATTTT.

The genes are TRBV6-1 and TRBJ2-2, with 10 bases lining up with TRBD1. This CDR3 is 17 amino acids long. The V gene's germline CDR1 is MNHNS and CDR2 SASEGT. V was pared by 4 bases and J by 7 bases, with 12 bases of the junction left unmatched. CDR3 protein: CASSARPLGQGNGELFF. The CDR3 region has the DNA TGTGCCAGCAGTGCACGGCCGTTGGGACAGGGGAACGGGGAGCTGTTTTTT.

The V call is TRBV12-3 or TRBV12-4, the J call TRBJ2-4; tentatively, D is TRBD2 (6 bases). V was shortened by 6 bases and J by 7 bases, with 13 bases between the two germline ends. The CDR3 covers 13 residues. The CDR3 DNA is TGTGCCAGCAGCCCAAGGGGAGGCAACATTCAGTACTTC. Translated: CASSPRGGNIQYF.